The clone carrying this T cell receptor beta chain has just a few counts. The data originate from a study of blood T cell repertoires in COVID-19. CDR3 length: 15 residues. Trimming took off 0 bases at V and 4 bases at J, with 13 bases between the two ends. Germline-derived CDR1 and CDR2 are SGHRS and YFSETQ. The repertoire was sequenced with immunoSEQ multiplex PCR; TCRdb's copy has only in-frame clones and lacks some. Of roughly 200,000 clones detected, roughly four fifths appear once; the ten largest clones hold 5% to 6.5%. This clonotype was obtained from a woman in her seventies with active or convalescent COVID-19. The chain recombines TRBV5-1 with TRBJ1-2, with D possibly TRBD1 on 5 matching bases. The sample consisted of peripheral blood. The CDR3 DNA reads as TGCGCCAGCAGCTTGGCAGCAGGGAGGGGCTATGGCTACACCTTC. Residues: CASSLAAGRGYGYTF.